This T cell receptor (beta chain) was sequenced in a study of shared clonotypes between healthy human individuals. This clone was counted once. Its antigen remains unidentified. Using immunoSEQ multiplex PCR, the repertoire was profiled, and TCRdb retains in-frame clones only, with some absent. The sample includes around 1.1 million clones, 70% to 80% seen only once; the top ten take around 0.6%. V was cut by 5 bases and J by 3 bases, with 17 bases left in between. CDR1 and CDR2 from the germline V gene are SGHTA and FQGNSA. The CDR3 is made up of 15 amino acids. Study outcomes and limitations: Naive subsets typically showed greater estimated richness than memory subsets.

This chain uses TRBV7-2 with TRBJ2-7; D is unresolved. The receptor comes from a man between 18 and 29 years old in good health. Some clones in this sample may be carry-over from other donors' samples. Material for sequencing was memory CD4+ T cells from PBMCs. As to subset: CD45RA-negative fraction. CDR3 residues: CASSPPGHRYYEQYF. The CDR3 DNA is TGTGCCAGCAGCCCCCCTGGCCACAGATACTACGAGCAGTACTTC.